This T cell receptor (beta chain) was sequenced in a study of blood T cell repertoires in COVID-19. Generated by immunoSEQ multiplex PCR, the TCRdb table keeps only in-frame clones and is missing some. The table lists around 700,000 clones, around 90% of them singletons, with roughly 0.26% in the top ten. This clonotype originated in a young woman with acute or convalescent COVID-19. Sequencing was performed on peripheral blood.

For the CDR3, the DNA is TGTGCCAGCAGTCCCTTAGGGGGGGTCAATGAAAAACTGTTTTTT. Encoded protein: CASSPLGGVNEKLFF. The V gene is TRBV27, the J gene TRBJ1-4, with D possibly matching TRBD1 (6 bases). Germline CDR1 is MNHEY and CDR2 is SMNVEV (reference sequence). The CDR3 loop spans 15 amino acids. Trimming took 5 bases from V and 5 from J, leaving 15 bases between them. The full variable domain, completed using reference TRBV27 and TRBJ1-4, is EAQVTQNPRYLITVTGKKLTVTCSQNMNHEYMSWYRQDPGLGLRQIYYSMNVEVTDKGDVPEGYKVSRKEKRNFPLILESPSPNQTSLYFCASSPLGGVNEKLFFGSGTQLSVL.